The 24 T cell receptor beta chains presented below share a single source sample, sequenced in a study of Ad26.COV2.S vaccination and SARS-CoV-2 variants. Measured with immunoSEQ multiplex PCR; TCRdb has only the in-frame clones, and not every one. This table has more than 40,000 clones, 65% to 90% appearing once. Source: peripheral blood, taken after recovery from COVID-19. Every receptor here comes from a human donor who had recovered from COVID-19.

The chain employs TRBV7-9 and TRBJ1-6, with TRBD1 matching over 11 bases. This CDR3 is built from 16 residues. Trimming at V came to 5 bases and at J to 6 bases, leaving 6 bases not matched to a gene. Per the germline V gene, CDR1 is SEHNR and CDR2 is FQNEAQ (reference sequence). Written as DNA, the CDR3 is TGTGCCAGCAGCCGCAGGGGACAGGGGGTTAATTCACCCCTCCACTTT. This codes for CASSRRGQGVNSPLHF.

V usage is TRBV12-5 and J usage is TRBJ1-2; D is unresolved. V dropped 1 base and J dropped 3 bases, with 9 bases sitting between them. The germline V gene encodes CDR1 LGHNT and CDR2 FRNRAP. The length of the CDR3 is 14 residues. The DNA for the CDR3 is TGTGCTAGTGGTTTGGGGACCGCCGACTATGGCTACACCTTC. Translated, it gives CASGLGTADYGYTF.

V usage is TRBV28 and J usage is TRBJ2-7; 8 nucleotides line up with TRBD1. V gave up 6 bases and J gave up 7 bases; unmatched junction bases: 17. There are 16 residues in the CDR3. Germline V lookup: CDR1 MDHEN, CDR2 SYDVKM. CDR3 protein: CASRQGGGAGLSEQYF. The CDR3 nucleotides are TGTGCCAGCAGACAGGGGGGCGGGGCGGGGCTGAGTGAGCAGTACTTC.

The chain combines TRBV3-1 (or the pseudogene TRBV3-2) with TRBJ1-6; D unresolved. The germline V gene has CDR1 LGHDT and CDR2 YNNKEL (reference sequence). The V end was cut by 0 bases, the J end by 9 bases, with 6 bases between. The CDR3 is made up of 13 amino acids. The CDR3 here is CASSQDQRSPLHF. The CDR3 DNA reads TGTGCCAGCAGCCAAGATCAGCGTTCACCCCTCCACTTT.

The J gene is TRBJ2-1, the V gene TRBV29-1; D possibly corresponds to TRBD2 (5 bases). Trimming shortened V by 4 bases and J by 0 bases, and 16 bases separated the two germline ends. Per germline, CDR1 SQVTM and CDR2 ANQGSEA. The length of the CDR3 is 16 residues. The CDR3 loop is CSVGRSGVSSYNEQFF. The CDR3 bases are TGCAGCGTTGGGAGGTCCGGGGTTAGCTCCTACAATGAGCAGTTCTTC.

The V and J genes are TRBV3-1 (or the pseudogene TRBV3-2) and TRBJ2-3; no definite D call. The CDR3 is 13 residues long. Germline V gene lookup returns CDR1 LGHDT and CDR2 YNNKEL (reference sequence). V dropped 4 bases and J dropped 2 bases, with 7 bases sitting between them. DNA of the CDR3: TGTGCCAGCAGCCCTCTAAACACAGATACGCAGTATTTT. Translated: CASSPLNTDTQYF.

This clone was counted a few times. CDR3 coding DNA: TGTGCCAGCACCCTATCTAAGGTCAGGGGGCGGCCGTCAATACCTGAAGCTTTCTTT. Its translation is CASTLSKVRGRPSIPEAFF. The chain joins TRBV27 to TRBJ1-1; 8 nucleotides align to TRBD1. V gave up 7 bases and J gave up 6 bases; unmatched junction bases: 25. CDR3 length: 19 residues. Germline V gene data show CDR1 as MNHEY and CDR2 as SMNVEV (reference sequence).

The rearrangement links TRBV27 to TRBJ1-4, with 7 bases that match TRBD1. CDR3 size: 15 residues. Germline V lookup: CDR1 MNHEY, CDR2 SMNVEV (reference sequence). With 6 bases clipped from V and 6 bases from J, the junction kept 10 bases outside the gene matches. This chain's CDR3 is CASRNAGGRDEKLFF. The CDR3 DNA is TGTGCCAGCAGGAATGCAGGGGGGAGGGATGAAAAACTGTTTTTT.

V usage is TRBV27 and J usage is TRBJ2-5; TRBD2 agrees at 8 bases. The germline V gene encodes CDR1 MNHEY and CDR2 SMNVEV (reference sequence). The CDR3 loop spans 14 amino acids. V trimming: 0 bases; J trimming: 4 bases; junction bases outside the gene matches: 1. CDR3 coding DNA: TGTGCCAGCAGTTTATCCCTAGCGGGAGAGACCCAGTACTTC. It specifies CASSLSLAGETQYF.

The chain recombines TRBV15 with TRBJ2-3, with no clear D. The CDR3 loop spans 17 amino acids. CDR1 is LNHNV and CDR2 is YYDKDF in the germline V gene (reference sequence). Trimming pared 0 bases from V and 2 bases from J, leaving 15 bases between. The CDR3 loop is CATSRDRLVTSTDTQYF. CDR3 DNA sequence: TGTGCCACCAGCAGAGATCGACTGGTGACCTCCACAGATACGCAGTATTTT.

V gene TRBV21-1 combines with J gene TRBJ1-2; TRBD1 is taken as the D call from the table, unchecked against the DNA. TRBV21-1 is a pseudogene segment. The CDR3 consists of 19 residues. The CDR3 reads CASSKMSGGGGKRSYGYTF. The CDR3, as DNA: TGTGCCAGCAGCAAAATGAGCGGAGGAGGGGGCAAGAGAAGCTATGGCTACACCTTC.

The V gene is TRBV7-9, the J gene TRBJ1-2; tentatively, D is TRBD1 (5 bases). The V gene's germline CDR1 is SEHNR and CDR2 FQNEAQ (reference sequence). The CDR3 loop spans 12 amino acids. With 3 bases removed from V and 8 bases from J, the gap between germline ends came to 10 bases. CDR3 loop: CASSFRERGYTF. CDR3 nucleotide sequence: TGTGCCAGCAGCTTCAGGGAACGAGGCTACACCTTC.

This clone appeared once. This chain links TRBV7-9 with TRBJ1-1; TRBD1 is a possible D gene (6 bases). CDR1 is SEHNR and CDR2 is FQNEAQ in the germline V gene (reference sequence). Trimming removed 5 bases from V and 1 base from J, with 17 bases in between. CDR3 length: 16 residues. The CDR3 DNA reads TGTGCCAGCAGCAGATCTCCCCGGGACACGAACACTGAAGCTTTCTTT. Its translation: CASSRSPRDTNTEAFF.

This chain joins TRBV11-2 and TRBJ1-2; maybe TRBD1 (5 bases). Germline V lookup: CDR1 SGHAT, CDR2 FQNNGV. The CDR3 sequence is 16 residues long. Trimming shortened V by 6 bases and J by 4 bases, and 21 bases separated the two germline ends. The CDR3 DNA reads TGTGCCAGCAGACCTGGGGCGGCAATAGGATTCTATGGCTACACCTTC. Encoded protein: CASRPGAAIGFYGYTF.

This chain joins TRBV25-1 and TRBJ2-5; possibly TRBD1 for D (6 bases). CDR3 size: 13 residues. V was cut by 8 bases and J by 4 bases, with 14 bases left in between. Germline lookup yields CDR1 MGHDK and CDR2 SYGVNS. The CDR3 here is CASQQGFAETQYF. The DNA for the CDR3 is TGTGCCAGCCAACAGGGATTCGCAGAGACCCAGTACTTC.

This chain uses TRBV6-6 with TRBJ1-1; no reliable D call. This CDR3 is 12 amino acids long. The V and J ends lost 6 bases and 0 bases respectively, with 5 bases between them. Germline CDR1 reads MNHNY; CDR2 reads SVGAGI (reference sequence). The CDR3 loop is CASSRVNTEAFF. The CDR3 DNA reads as TGTGCCAGCAGCCGAGTGAACACTGAAGCTTTCTTT.

The V gene is TRBV6-6, the J gene TRBJ1-5; D not resolved. Looked up from germline, CDR1 is MNHNY and CDR2 is SVGAGI (reference sequence). The CDR3 loop spans 11 amino acids. The ends were cut back, 11 bases at V and 9 bases at J, with 14 bases in the middle. The CDR3 region is CAEGTQVPQHF. The CDR3 DNA follows: TGTGCCGAGGGTACCCAGGTGCCCCAGCATTTT.

CDR3 loop: CASSLIQPGELFF. As DNA, the CDR3 is TGTGCCAGTAGTCTCATACAGCCCGGGGAGCTGTTTTTT. V is TRBV19 and J is TRBJ2-2; D ambiguous. The CDR3 loop spans 13 amino acids. Trimming left V 5 bases short and J 6 bases short, with 10 bases between. Germline CDR1 and CDR2: LNHDA and SQIVND (reference sequence).

The rearrangement uses TRBV10-1 and TRBJ1-2; D perhaps matches TRBD1 (5 bases). The CDR3 consists of 13 residues. Trimming took off 6 bases at V and 4 bases at J, with 12 bases between the two ends. Germline lookup yields CDR1 WNHNN and CDR2 SYGVQD (reference sequence). This chain's CDR3 is CASSQGVGYGYTF. The CDR3 region has the DNA TGCGCCAGCAGCCAAGGGGTCGGCTATGGCTACACCTTC.

The V gene is TRBV30, the J gene TRBJ2-1; TRBD2 aligns across 10 bases. Germline loops: CDR1 GTSNPN, CDR2 SVGIG (reference sequence). V lost 7 bases to trimming and J lost 8 bases; unmatched junction nucleotides: 11. CDR3 length: 14 residues. CDR3: CASNGAGGQHEQFF. The CDR3 DNA sequence: TGTGCCTCCAACGGAGCGGGGGGGCAACATGAGCAGTTCTTC. The whole variable domain, filled in from reference TRBV30 and TRBJ2-1, reads SQTIHQWPATLVQPVGSPLSLECTVEGTSNPNLYWYRQAAGRGLQLLFYSVGIGQISSEVPQNLSASRPQDRQFILSSKKLLLSDSGFYLCASNGAGGQHEQFFGPGTRLTVL.

The chain couples TRBV14 to TRBJ2-7; D remains ambiguous. This CDR3 contains 14 residues. The germline V gene has CDR1 SGHDN and CDR2 FVKESK. V gave up 1 base and J gave up 7 bases, with 14 bases separating them. Written as DNA, the CDR3 is TGTGCCAGCAGCCAAGGCAGGCTAGTGGGGGAGCAGTACTTC. This sequence encodes CASSQGRLVGEQYF. The full variable domain, its missing parts supplied by reference TRBV14 and TRBJ2-7, is EAGVTQFPSHSVIEKGQTVTLRCDPISGHDNLYWYRRVMGKEIKFLLHFVKESKQDESGMPNNRFLAERTGGTYSTLKVQPAELEDSGVYFCASSQGRLVGEQYFGPGTRLTVT.

The chain links TRBV19 to TRBJ1-1, with 9 positions matching TRBD1. Per germline, CDR1 LNHDA and CDR2 SQIVND (reference sequence). The CDR3 is made up of 13 amino acids. Trimming cost V 5 bases and J 8 bases; bases outside gene matches: 6. The DNA for the CDR3 is TGTGCCAGTAGTGCCGGGACAGGGCGAGAAGCTTTCTTT. Amino acids: CASSAGTGREAFF.

The gene calls are TRBV11-3 and TRBJ2-3; D is ambiguous. This CDR3 spans 14 amino acids. Trimming left V 2 bases short and J 4 bases short, with 10 bases between. Germline V CDR1 and CDR2: SGHNT, YENEEA. CDR3 amino acids: CASSLRASADTQYF. CDR3 DNA: TGTGCCAGCAGCTTAAGGGCGTCAGCAGATACGCAGTATTTT. The entire variable domain, with the rest obtained from reference TRBV11-3 and TRBJ2-3, is as follows: EAGVVQSPRYKIIEKKQPVAFWCNPISGHNTLYWYLQNLGQGPELLIRYENEEAVDDSQLPKDRFSAERLKGVDSTLKIQPAELGDSAVYLCASSLRASADTQYFGPGTRLTVL.

This clone showed up just a few times. The chain recombines TRBV5-6 with TRBJ1-3; weak D call: TRBD1 (6 bases). Germline CDR1 reads SGHDT; CDR2 reads YYEEEE. The V end lost 3 bases, the J end lost 2 bases, and 12 bases lay between the germline ends. The CDR3 spans 15 residues. Written as DNA, the CDR3 is TGTGCCAGCAGCTATACCGGGACACCTGGAAACACCATATATTTT. Translating gives CASSYTGTPGNTIYF.